The T cell receptor (beta chain) described here comes from a study of blood T cells in healthy people across ages. Germline trimming cut 7 bases from V and 2 bases from J; bases unmatched to any gene: 8. From germline, CDR1 is DFQATT and CDR2 SNEGSKA (reference sequence). The CDR3 spans 14 residues. Together with a sample-barcoded 5' primer, a J-beta primer mix was included in a second PCR lasting roughly 7 to 11 cycles. MiXCR was run by TCRdb on the 5' RACE reads, yielding one entry per CDR3 protein. The top ten hold around 4% of the sample, which has 1,500,000 or so distinct CDR3 sequences, roughly 43% seen once. At least ten counts were recorded for this clonotype.

This clonotype was obtained from a woman younger than 35 in good health. This chain connects TRBV20-1 to TRBJ2-7; 10 bases agree with TRBD2. The source material was blood. The CDR3 DNA reads as TGCAGTGTTCCGCCGGGACTAGCGACCTACGAGCAGTACTTC. This sequence encodes CSVPPGLATYEQYF.